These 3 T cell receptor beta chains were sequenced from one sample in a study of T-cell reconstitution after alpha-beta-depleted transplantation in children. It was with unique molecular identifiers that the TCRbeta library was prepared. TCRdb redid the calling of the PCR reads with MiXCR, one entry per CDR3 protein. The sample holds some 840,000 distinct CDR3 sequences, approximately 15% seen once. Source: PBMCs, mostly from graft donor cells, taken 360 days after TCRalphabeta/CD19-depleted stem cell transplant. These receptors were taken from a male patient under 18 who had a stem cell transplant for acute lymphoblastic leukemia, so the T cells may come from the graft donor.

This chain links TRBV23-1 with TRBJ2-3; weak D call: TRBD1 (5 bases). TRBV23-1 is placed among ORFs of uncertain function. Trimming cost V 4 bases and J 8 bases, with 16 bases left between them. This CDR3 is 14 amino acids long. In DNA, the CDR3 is TGCGCCAGCAGTCTGCCCCGACGTGACAGTACGCAGTATTTT. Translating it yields CASSLPRRDSTQYF.

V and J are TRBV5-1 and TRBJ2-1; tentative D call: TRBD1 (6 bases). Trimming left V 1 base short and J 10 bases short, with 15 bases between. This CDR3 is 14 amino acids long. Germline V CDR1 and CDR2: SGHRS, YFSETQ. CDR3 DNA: TGCGCCAGCAGCTTGCGCCAGGGGCGAGGAGAGCAGTTCTTC. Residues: CASSLRQGRGEQFF.

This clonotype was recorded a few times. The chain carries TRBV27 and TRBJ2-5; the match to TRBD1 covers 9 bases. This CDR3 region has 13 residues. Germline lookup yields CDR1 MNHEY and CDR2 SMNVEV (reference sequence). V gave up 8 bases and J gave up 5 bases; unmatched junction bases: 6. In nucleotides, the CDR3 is TGTGCCAGCCAAACAGGGGGCAGGGAGACCCAGTACTTC. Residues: CASQTGGRETQYF.